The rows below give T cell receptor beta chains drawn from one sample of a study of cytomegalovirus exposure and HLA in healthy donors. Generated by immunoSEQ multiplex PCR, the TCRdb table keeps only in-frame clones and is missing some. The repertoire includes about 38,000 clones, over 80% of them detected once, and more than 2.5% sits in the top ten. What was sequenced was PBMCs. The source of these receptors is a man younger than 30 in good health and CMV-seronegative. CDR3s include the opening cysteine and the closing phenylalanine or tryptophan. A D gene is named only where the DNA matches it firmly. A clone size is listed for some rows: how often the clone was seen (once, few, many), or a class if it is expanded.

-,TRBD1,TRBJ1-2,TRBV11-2,TGTGCCAGCAGCAGTAGGGACAGACCTAACTATGGCTACACCTTC,CASSSRDRPNYGYTF
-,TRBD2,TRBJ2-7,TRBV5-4,TGTGCCAGCAGCACAGGACTAGCGGGAGACTCCTACGAGCAGTACTTC,CASSTGLAGDSYEQYF
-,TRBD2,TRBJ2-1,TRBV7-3,TGTGCCAGCAGCTCCCTAGCGGGTGAGCAGTTCTTC,CASSSLAGEQFF
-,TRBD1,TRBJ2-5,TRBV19,TGTGCCAGCAGAGGGACAGTACAAGAGACCCAGTACTTC,CASRGTVQETQYF
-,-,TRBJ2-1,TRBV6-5,TGTGCCAGCAGTTACTCGACGGGAGTCATCGATGAGCAGTTCTTC,CASSYSTGVIDEQFF
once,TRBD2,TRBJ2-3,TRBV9,TGTGCCAGCAGCGTACAACGGCGGGGGGGTGGGGAAGATACGCAGTATTTT,CASSVQRRGGGEDTQYF
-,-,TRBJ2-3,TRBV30,TGTGCCTGGAGGGCAGGAGATACGCAGTATTTT,CAWRAGDTQYF
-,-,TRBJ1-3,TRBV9,TGTGCCAGCAGCGTCGACAGAAACACCATATATTTT,CASSVDRNTIYF
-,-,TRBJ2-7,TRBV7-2,TGTGCCAGCAGCGTTAGTTCCCCTTCGAACGAGCAGTACTTC,CASSVSSPSNEQYF
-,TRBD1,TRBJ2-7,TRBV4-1,TGCGCCAGCAGCCAGGGCCCGGGACAGGGCAGGAGCGAGCAGTACTTC,CASSQGPGQGRSEQYF
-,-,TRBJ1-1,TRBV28,TGTGCCAGCAACAGGCGGATGAACACTGAAGCTTTCTTT,CASNRRMNTEAFF
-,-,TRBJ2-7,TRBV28,TGTGCCAGCAGTTTCCTTCGCGGGGATTCCTACGAGCAGTACTTC,CASSFLRGDSYEQYF
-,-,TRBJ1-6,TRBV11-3,TGTGCCAGCAGCTTATGGGACTACTCCTATAATTCACCCCTCCACTTT,CASSLWDYSYNSPLHF
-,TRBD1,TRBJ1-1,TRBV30,TGTGCCTGGAGTGTTGAGGGGGCGAACACTGAAGCTTTCTTT,CAWSVEGANTEAFF
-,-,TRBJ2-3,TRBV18,TGTGCCAGCTCACCATTTCCAGGGACAGATACGCAGTATTTT,CASSPFPGTDTQYF
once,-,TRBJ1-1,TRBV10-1,TGCGCCAGCAGTTCCAGGGGTGAAGCTTTCTTT,CASSSRGEAFF
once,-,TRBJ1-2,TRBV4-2,TGTGCCAGCAGCCAAGAACCAGGGGACTATGGCTACACCTTC,CASSQEPGDYGYTF
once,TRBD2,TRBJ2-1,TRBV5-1,TGCGCCAGCAGCCCCGGGACTACTAGTTCCGATGAGCAGTTCTTC,CASSPGTTSSDEQFF
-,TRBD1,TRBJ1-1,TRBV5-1,TGCGCCAGCAGCCCACGGACAGGCGCGAACACTGAAGCTTTCTTT,CASSPRTGANTEAFF
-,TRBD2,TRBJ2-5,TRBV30,TGTGCCTGGAGTGTACTAGCGGGAGCAACGGAGACCCAGTACTTC,CAWSVLAGATETQYF
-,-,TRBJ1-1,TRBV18,TGTGCCAGCTCAGAAATGGCCAGGGTTAACACTGAAGCTTTCTTT,CASSEMARVNTEAFF
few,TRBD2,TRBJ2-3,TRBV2,TGTGCCAGCATCTGGCTAGCGGGAGCGGCGGGCACAGATACGCAGTATTTT,CASIWLAGAAGTDTQYF
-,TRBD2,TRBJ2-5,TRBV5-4,TGTGCCAGCAGCTTGGAGACTAGCAGAGAGACCCAGTACTTC,CASSLETSRETQYF
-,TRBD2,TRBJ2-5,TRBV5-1,TGCGCCAGCAGCTTGGGACTAGCGGGCCCCGAGGGGACCCAGTACTTC,CASSLGLAGPEGTQYF
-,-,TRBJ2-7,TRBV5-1,TGCGCCAGCAGAGGAGGGGACTCCGGCTACGAGCAGTACTTC,CASRGGDSGYEQYF
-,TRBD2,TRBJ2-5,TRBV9,TGTGCCAGCAGCGTTCTAGCGGGAGGAATGAGGACCCAGTACTTC,CASSVLAGGMRTQYF
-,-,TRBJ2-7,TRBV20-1,TGCAGTGCTCGTAAATCGGGGGAGCAGTACTTC,CSARKSGEQYF